A single sample is the source of the 28 T cell receptor beta chains below, sequenced in a study of blood T cell repertoires in COVID-19. The table came from immunoSEQ multiplex PCR; TCRdb's copy has only in-frame clones and leaves some out. The top ten hold 1.7% of the sample, which has 250,000 to 300,000 clones, about nine tenths seen once. What was sequenced was PBMCs or T cells enriched from blood (not recorded which). The receptors originated from a woman between 40 and 50 years old who had recovered from COVID-19.

This sequence joins TRBV24-1 and TRBJ2-3, with 14 nucleotides matching TRBD2. V trimming: 4 bases; J trimming: 6 bases; junction bases outside the gene matches: 8. Germline V gene data show CDR1 as KGHDR and CDR2 as SFDVKD. The CDR3 length is 17 residues. CDR3 sequence (DNA): TGTGCCACCAGTGACCGCCGGACTAGCGGGGGGCAGGATACGCAGTATTTT. Translation gives CATSDRRTSGGQDTQYF.

The CDR3 DNA is TGTGCCAGCAGTTTCACCCAGGTGGCGGGGGAAAAACTGTTTTTT. Protein: CASSFTQVAGEKLFF. The rearrangement uses TRBV27 and TRBJ1-4; D is uncertain. With 3 bases removed from V and 8 bases from J, the gap between germline ends came to 16 bases. CDR1 is MNHEY and CDR2 is SMNVEV in the germline V gene (reference sequence). The CDR3 spans 15 residues. Variable domain in full (rest from reference TRBV27 and TRBJ1-4): EAQVTQNPRYLITVTGKKLTVTCSQNMNHEYMSWYRQDPGLGLRQIYYSMNVEVTDKGDVPEGYKVSRKEKRNFPLILESPSPNQTSLYFCASSFTQVAGEKLFFGSGTQLSVL.

The rearrangement uses TRBV9 and TRBJ2-5; 10 bases fit TRBD1. V was pared by 4 bases and J by 3 bases, with 6 bases of the junction left unmatched. Germline CDR1 is SGDLS and CDR2 is YYNGEE. CDR3 length equals 15 residues. The CDR3 is CASSWSGQGEETQYF. CDR3 in DNA: TGTGCCAGCAGCTGGAGTGGACAGGGGGAAGAGACCCAGTACTTC.

This clone was counted a single time. The gene calls are TRBV9 and TRBJ2-2; D uncertain. Germline V gene lookup returns CDR1 SGDLS and CDR2 YYNGEE. Trimming shortened V by 4 bases and J by 6 bases, and 22 bases separated the two germline ends. The length of the CDR3 is 17 residues. As DNA, the CDR3 is TGTGCCAGCAGCTCCCGACCGTTGGCGGAAGGCGCCGGGGAGCTGTTTTTT. Translating gives CASSSRPLAEGAGELFF.

The chain has TRBV5-1 and TRBJ2-2; 14 nucleotides agree with TRBD2. V gave up 4 bases and J gave up 9 bases; unmatched junction bases: 23. CDR1 is SGHRS, CDR2 YFSETQ, per germline. The CDR3 runs to 21 residues. The CDR3 loop reads CASSARRLAGGPTVDQRELFF. CDR3 DNA sequence: TGCGCCAGCAGCGCACGACGACTAGCGGGAGGGCCAACTGTAGATCAGCGGGAGCTGTTTTTT.

CDR3 DNA sequence: TGTGCCAGCAGTCGTTCCGACAGGGACACTGAAGCTTTCTTT. Its translation is CASSRSDRDTEAFF. The chain joins TRBV4-2 to TRBJ1-1; TRBD1 matches 7 bases. Germline V gives CDR1 LGHNA, CDR2 YNFKEQ. V was pared by 6 bases and J by 3 bases, with 7 bases of the junction left unmatched. The CDR3 has 14 amino acids.

The chain uses TRBV11-2 and TRBJ2-6; D remains unclear. This CDR3 is built from 14 residues. The V end was cut by 5 bases, the J end by 2 bases, with 7 bases between. Per germline, CDR1 SGHAT and CDR2 FQNNGV. The chain's CDR3 is CASSTTTGANVLTF. CDR3 in DNA: TGTGCCAGCAGCACGACAACTGGGGCCAACGTCCTGACTTTC.

The rearrangement joins TRBV19 to TRBJ1-3; unclear D gene. The CDR3 extends over 15 amino acids. The germline V gene has CDR1 LNHDA and CDR2 SQIVND (reference sequence). Trimming removed 3 bases from V and 4 bases from J, with 13 bases in between. The CDR3 protein is CASSIQAGYGNTIYF. In DNA form, the CDR3 reads TGTGCCAGTAGTATTCAAGCCGGGTACGGAAACACCATATATTTT. Variable domain in full (rest from reference TRBV19 and TRBJ1-3): DGGITQSPKYLFRKEGQNVTLSCEQNLNHDAMYWYRQDPGQGLRLIYYSQIVNDFQKGDIAEGYSVSREKKESFPLTVTSAQKNPTAFYLCASSIQAGYGNTIYFGEGSWLTVV.

The rearrangement joins TRBV18 to TRBJ1-4; D not resolved. The CDR3 runs to 16 residues. V dropped 4 bases and J dropped 2 bases, with 14 bases sitting between them. Germline CDR1 KGHSH, CDR2 LQKENI. CDR3 DNA: TGTGCCAGCTCACGGGTCTCACGAGGGACTAATGAAAAACTGTTTTTT. Its translation: CASSRVSRGTNEKLFF.

Comment on this clone: Other nucleotide sequences from this sample produce the same CDR3. This chain uses TRBV18 with TRBJ1-2; 9 bases line up with TRBD1. V dropped 3 bases and J dropped 1; count of bases not matched to a gene: 0. CDR3 length equals 14 residues. Germline V gene lookup returns CDR1 KGHSH and CDR2 LQKENI. This chain's CDR3 is CASSPGQGNYGYTF. The CDR3 DNA reads TGTGCCAGCTCACCGGGACAGGGTAACTATGGCTACACCTTC.

The CDR3: CAWSVRGLSGNTIYF. The CDR3 DNA reads TGTGCCTGGAGTGTGAGGGGGTTGTCTGGAAACACCATATATTTT. The chain recombines TRBV30 with TRBJ1-3, with D perhaps matching TRBD1 (6 bases). The CDR3 is made up of 15 amino acids. The germline CDR1 and CDR2 sequences are GTSNPN and SVGIG (reference sequence). Trimming left V 0 bases short and J 1 base short, with 10 bases between.

As regards this clone: One junction end does not reproduce the germline sequence, and a read error may be involved. The chain recombines TRBV7-7 with TRBJ2-1; TRBD2 matches at 9 bases. The germline gives CDR1 SSHAT, CDR2 FNYEAQ (reference sequence). This CDR3 contains 15 residues. The CDR3 sequence is CASSLGTSSLNEQFF. CDR3 DNA: TGTGCTAGCAGCTTAGGGACTAGCAGTCTCAATGAGCAGTTCTTC.

The rearrangement joins TRBV11-2 to TRBJ1-1; 7 nucleotides align to TRBD1. CDR3 length equals 13 residues. Unmatched junction bases numbered 3, after V lost 5 bases and J lost 3 bases. The germline V gene encodes CDR1 SGHAT and CDR2 FQNNGV. CDR3 sequence (DNA): TGTGCCAGCAGCCCAACAGGGGACACTGAAGCTTTCTTT. It specifies CASSPTGDTEAFF.

This clone has only one observation. The gene calls are TRBV5-6 and TRBJ2-3, with 7 bases lining up with TRBD1. CDR1 is SGHDT and CDR2 is YYEEEE in the germline V gene. The CDR3 consists of 13 residues. After removal of 5 bases from V and 3 bases from J, the junction contained 3 bases not matched to a gene. CDR3 nucleotide sequence: TGTGCCAGCAGTCGGGACAGAACAGATACGCAGTATTTT. Residues: CASSRDRTDTQYF.

The chain links TRBV27 to TRBJ2-7, with 9 bases fitting TRBD1. Germline V lookup: CDR1 MNHEY, CDR2 SMNVEV (reference sequence). Trimming cost V 5 bases and J 4 bases; bases outside gene matches: 12. The CDR3 has 16 amino acids. The CDR3 DNA sequence: TGTGCCAGCAGTCGTAGCCGGACAGGGGAGGCGTACGAGCAGTACTTC. This encodes CASSRSRTGEAYEQYF.

J is TRBJ1-1 and V is TRBV24-1, with 7 bases matching TRBD1. V gave up 0 bases and J gave up 5 bases; unmatched junction bases: 5. The CDR3 runs to 15 residues. The V gene's germline CDR1 is KGHDR and CDR2 SFDVKD. The CDR3 DNA follows: TGTGCCACCAGTGATTTGCCAGGGGGAGAAACTGAAGCTTTCTTT. The encoded protein is CATSDLPGGETEAFF.

The chain couples TRBV7-9 to TRBJ1-3; TRBD1 matches 9 bases. V was pared by 4 bases and J by 5 bases, with 6 bases of the junction left unmatched. The CDR3 is 15 residues long. In germline, CDR1 is SEHNR, CDR2 FQNEAQ (reference sequence). The CDR3 sequence: CASSSGQGHRNTIYF. In DNA, the CDR3 is TGTGCCAGCAGCTCCGGACAGGGGCACCGAAACACCATATATTTT.

The chain has TRBV9 and TRBJ2-5; 10 bases align to TRBD1. The V gene end was trimmed by 2 bases and the J gene end by 5 bases; junction bases not matched to a gene: 3. CDR1 SGDLS and CDR2 YYNGEE come from the germline V gene. The CDR3 consists of 14 residues. As DNA, the CDR3 is TGTGCCAGCAGCGTCAGGGACAGGGGCGAGACCCAGTACTTC. The encoded protein is CASSVRDRGETQYF.

Comment on this clone: Additional DNA sequences in this sample encode the identical CDR3. The V gene is TRBV5-1, the J gene TRBJ1-4, with 9 bases identical to TRBD1. V lost 5 bases to trimming and J lost 4 bases; unmatched junction nucleotides: 6. Germline values: CDR1 SGHRS, CDR2 YFSETQ. The CDR3 has 15 amino acids. CDR3 DNA: TGCGCCAGCAGTCCTCCGGGACAGGGTAATGAAAAACTGTTTTTT. Translated: CASSPPGQGNEKLFF.

The CDR3 nucleotides are TGTGCCTGGATTGTCGGACAGGGAGGGATGAACACTGAAGCTTTCTTT. This translates into CAWIVGQGGMNTEAFF. The gene calls are TRBV30 and TRBJ1-1, with 8 bases fitting TRBD1. Germline values: CDR1 GTSNPN, CDR2 SVGIG (reference sequence). The length of the CDR3 is 16 residues. The ends lost 4 bases at V and 0 bases at J; junction bases unmatched: 10.

V gene TRBV4-3 combines with J gene TRBJ2-1, with TRBD2 as a possible D gene (5 bases). V gave up 1 base and J gave up 5 bases, with 15 bases separating them. Germline V gives CDR1 LGHNA, CDR2 YSLEER. The CDR3 extends over 16 amino acids. The CDR3 sequence: CASSQGNGGVDNEQFF. CDR3 nucleotide sequence: TGCGCCAGCAGCCAAGGAAACGGAGGAGTCGACAATGAGCAGTTCTTC.

The chain links TRBV5-1 to TRBJ2-7, with TRBD1 matching 8 bases. Germline trimming cut 2 bases from V and 4 bases from J; bases unmatched to any gene: 5. This CDR3 is 14 amino acids long. Germline loops: CDR1 SGHRS, CDR2 YFSETQ. The CDR3: CASSFSGQDYEQYF. The CDR3 nucleotides read TGCGCCAGCAGCTTCTCGGGACAGGATTACGAGCAGTACTTC.

CDR3 residues: CASLTGSLEAFF. CDR3 nucleotides: TGCGCCAGCTTGACAGGGAGTCTAGAAGCTTTCTTT. The chain combines TRBV10-2 with TRBJ1-1; 7 bases are shared with TRBD1. CDR3 length: 12 amino acids. The ends lost 8 bases at V and 8 bases at J; junction bases unmatched: 8. Germline lookup yields CDR1 WSHSY and CDR2 SAAADI.

This sequence joins TRBV7-9 and TRBJ1-6; D is unresolved. The CDR3 extends over 15 amino acids. The germline V and J ends were trimmed by 5 bases and 6 bases, with 14 bases remaining between them. The germline V gene encodes CDR1 SEHNR and CDR2 FQNEAQ (reference sequence). The CDR3 reads CASSQALVRNSPLHF. CDR3 in DNA: TGTGCCAGCAGCCAGGCGTTGGTGCGTAATTCACCCCTCCACTTT.

The chain recombines TRBV28 with TRBJ1-4; 9 bases are shared with TRBD1. V lost 6 bases, J lost 5 bases, and 4 bases stayed unmatched. Germline loops: CDR1 MDHEN, CDR2 SYDVKM. The CDR3 is made up of 14 amino acids. CDR3 nucleotides: TGTGCCAGCAGCTTGACAGGGGGGAATGAAAAACTGTTTTTT. Translation: CASSLTGGNEKLFF. The complete variable domain, with remaining parts taken from reference TRBV28 and TRBJ1-4, reads DVKVTQSSRYLVKRTGEKVFLECVQDMDHENMFWYRQDPGLGLRLIYFSYDVKMKEKGDIPEGYSVSREKKERFSLILESASTNQTSMYLCASSLTGGNEKLFFGSGTQLSVL.

The DNA for the CDR3 is TGTGCCAGCAGCACGCTGGACAGGGAGCTTGGGGAGCAGTACTTC. Translation: CASSTLDRELGEQYF. V gene TRBV5-6 combines with J gene TRBJ2-7; 8 nucleotides agree with TRBD1. Germline V gene lookup returns CDR1 SGHDT and CDR2 YYEEEE. Trimming at V came to 4 bases and at J to 7 bases, leaving 13 bases not matched to a gene. CDR3 size: 15 residues.

This chain links TRBV5-5 with TRBJ2-7, with 8 nucleotides matching TRBD2. The germline gives CDR1 SGHKS, CDR2 YYEKEE (reference sequence). CDR3 length: 15 residues. After removal of 1 base from V and 4 bases from J, the junction contained 7 bases not matched to a gene. The CDR3 sequence is CASSLYTGGLYEQYF. The CDR3 coding sequence is TGTGCCAGCAGCTTGTATACGGGGGGGTTATACGAGCAGTACTTC. Looking up the rest from reference TRBV5-5 and TRBJ2-7 gives the full variable domain: DAGVTQSPTHLIKTRGQQVTLRCSPISGHKSVSWYQQVLGQGPQFIFQYYEKEERGRGNFPDRFSARQFPNYSSELNVNALLLGDSALYLCASSLYTGGLYEQYFGPGTRLTVT.

Comment on this clone: This same CDR3 is encoded by further DNA sequences in the sample. The chain carries TRBV12-3 or TRBV12-4 and TRBJ1-1; D unresolved. This CDR3 has 13 amino acids. The V and J ends lost 3 bases and 1 base respectively, with 6 bases between them. The CDR3 DNA is TGTGCCAGCAGTTTCTCGGGGAACACTGAAGCTTTCTTT. This sequence encodes CASSFSGNTEAFF.